A single sample is the source of the 27 T cell receptor beta chains below, sequenced in a study of cytomegalovirus exposure and HLA in healthy donors. Primers for the PCR totalled 60 Vbeta and 13 Jbeta. The method was immunoSEQ multiplex PCR; TCRdb's version includes in-frame clones alone and lacks a portion of them. The table shows approximately 70,000 clones, with around 72% occurring only once. The material sequenced was PBMCs. The origin of the receptors is a woman aged 40 to 50 in good health and CMV-seropositive.

The chain links TRBV6-5 to TRBJ1-1; D unresolved. The CDR3 length is 16 residues. Looked up from germline, CDR1 is MNHEY and CDR2 is SVGAGI. V lost 3 bases, J lost 0 bases, and 14 bases lay in between. Written as DNA, the CDR3 is TGTGCCAGCAGTTATGCAGCGCGAGCCCTGAACACTGAAGCTTTCTTT. Translating it yields CASSYAARALNTEAFF.

The chain couples TRBV6-5 to TRBJ1-1, with a tentative D call TRBD1 (5 bases). The germline gives CDR1 MNHEY, CDR2 SVGAGI. The CDR3 spans 14 residues. Trimming cost V 0 bases and J 11 bases, with 16 bases left between them. The CDR3 coding sequence is TGTGCCAGCAGTTACTCAATCGTGGGGGGGTATGCTTTCTTT. Translation: CASSYSIVGGYAFF.

This clone appeared a few times. This chain uses TRBV19 with TRBJ2-4; D possibly corresponds to TRBD2 (6 bases). CDR1 LNHDA and CDR2 SQIVND come from the germline V gene (reference sequence). This CDR3 has 14 amino acids. Between the trimmed V and J ends, which lost 7 bases and 4 bases, there was a span of 14 bases. CDR3 sequence reads: CASTQPGEKNIQYF. CDR3 DNA: TGTGCCAGTACCCAGCCGGGGGAAAAAAACATTCAGTACTTC.

A few counts support this clone. The J gene is TRBJ1-1, the V gene TRBV19; D gene ambiguous. V was pared by 10 bases and J by 6 bases, with 12 bases between. There are 11 residues in the CDR3. Looked up from germline, CDR1 is LNHDA and CDR2 is SQIVND (reference sequence). CDR3 region: CATRGGAEAFF. DNA of the CDR3: TGTGCCACCCGAGGCGGAGCTGAAGCTTTCTTT.

This clone was counted a few times. The gene calls are TRBV2 and TRBJ2-1, with D maybe TRBD2 (6 bases). The CDR3 contains 13 residues. Germline lookup yields CDR1 SNHLY and CDR2 FYNNEI. V shed 2 bases and J shed 12 bases, with 14 bases lying between them. This chain's CDR3 is CASSERGVLLQFF. Written as DNA, the CDR3 is TGTGCCAGCAGTGAACGCGGGGTTCTGTTGCAGTTCTTC.

The genes are TRBV7-9 and TRBJ1-4; D gene ambiguous. The CDR3 sequence is 16 residues long. The germline V gene encodes CDR1 SEHNR and CDR2 FQNEAQ (reference sequence). Trimming stripped 1 base from V and 5 bases from J, with 14 bases between. The CDR3 loop is CASSLVGTAENEKLFF. The CDR3 nucleotides read TGTGCCAGCAGCTTAGTGGGCACAGCCGAGAATGAAAAACTGTTTTTT.

This chain connects TRBV9 to TRBJ2-1, with TRBD1 identical over 7 bases. V lost 4 bases, J lost 10 bases, and 8 bases stayed unmatched. CDR3 length equals 13 residues. The germline gives CDR1 SGDLS, CDR2 YYNGEE. This CDR3 is CASSIRTGDEQFF. CDR3 DNA sequence: TGTGCCAGCAGCATTAGAACAGGGGACGAGCAGTTCTTC.

This chain joins TRBV2 and TRBJ2-2; D possibly corresponds to TRBD2 (5 bases). The germline V gene encodes CDR1 SNHLY and CDR2 FYNNEI. The CDR3 consists of 13 residues. The V end lost 4 bases, the J end lost 7 bases, and 10 bases lay between the germline ends. The CDR3: CASSVIGGGELFF. The CDR3 nucleotides are TGTGCCAGCAGTGTTATAGGAGGCGGGGAGCTGTTTTTT.

The chain links TRBV4-1 to TRBJ2-1; 14 bases agree with TRBD2. Per the germline V gene, CDR1 is MGHRA and CDR2 is YSYEKL. This CDR3 has 18 amino acids. The V gene end was trimmed by 2 bases and the J gene end by 7 bases; junction bases not matched to a gene: 10. The CDR3 here is CASSQTATSGGAANEQFF. CDR3 DNA sequence: TGCGCCAGCAGCCAAACCGCGACTAGCGGGGGGGCGGCTAATGAGCAGTTCTTC.

A remark on this clone: A read error may produce the germline difference seen at one junction end. V usage is TRBV7-7 and J usage is TRBJ2-5; D possibly corresponds to TRBD2 (6 bases). This CDR3 is 16 amino acids long. Per germline, CDR1 SSHAT and CDR2 FNYEAQ (reference sequence). The CDR3 spells CASSQTGRLRQETQYF. Written as DNA, the CDR3 is TGTGCTAGCAGCCAGACGGGGAGGCTGCGTCAAGAGACCCAGTACTTC. The full variable domain, its missing parts supplied by reference TRBV7-7 and TRBJ2-5, is GAGVSQSPRYKVTKRGQDVTLRCDPISSHATLYWYQQALGQGPEFLTYFNYEAQPDKSGLPSDRFSAERPEGSISTLTIQRTEQRDSAMYRCASSQTGRLRQETQYFGPGTRLLVL.

The chain combines TRBV7-9 with TRBJ1-1; D may be TRBD1 (5 bases). Between the trimmed V and J ends, which lost 1 base and 1 base, there was a span of 13 bases. Per the germline V gene, CDR1 is SEHNR and CDR2 is FQNEAQ (reference sequence). This CDR3 contains 16 residues. The CDR3 nucleotides read TGTGCCAGCAGCTTAGTTTCGGGGGTGGCGAACACTGAAGCTTTCTTT. Protein sequence: CASSLVSGVANTEAFF.

This clone was seen only once. The V call is TRBV11-3, the J call TRBJ2-1, with a tentative D call TRBD1 (5 bases). CDR1 SGHNT and CDR2 YENEEA come from the germline V gene. This CDR3 has 15 residues. Trimming left V 5 bases short and J 5 bases short, with 16 bases between. The CDR3 DNA is TGTGCCAGCAGCCGATCCCCCGGACACCACAATGAGCAGTTCTTC. Its translation is CASSRSPGHHNEQFF.

The rearrangement uses TRBV9 and TRBJ2-2; possibly TRBD1 for D (6 bases). There are 16 residues in the CDR3. V was shortened by 4 bases and J by 4 bases, with 17 bases between the two germline ends. Per the germline V gene, CDR1 is SGDLS and CDR2 is YYNGEE. As DNA, the CDR3 is TGTGCCAGCAGCCCCAGAGGGGGAAGTCCCACCGGGGAGCTGTTTTTT. Residues: CASSPRGGSPTGELFF.

This rearrangement joins TRBV11-3 to TRBJ2-7; D gene uncertain. V lost 1 base to trimming and J lost 3 bases, with 10 bases between them. This CDR3 has 14 amino acids. Germline CDR1 SGHNT, CDR2 YENEEA. The CDR3 spells CASSLGNTFYEQYF. The CDR3 nucleotides read TGTGCCAGCAGCTTAGGTAACACCTTCTACGAGCAGTACTTC.

This clone was observed a handful of times. J is TRBJ1-5 and V is TRBV6-6; no reliable D call. Between the trimmed V and J ends, which lost 3 bases and 4 bases, there was a span of 4 bases. Germline CDR1 reads MNHNY; CDR2 reads SVGAGI (reference sequence). This CDR3 contains 12 residues. The DNA for the CDR3 is TGTGCCAGCAGTTATCAAAATCAGCCCCAGCATTTT. Translating gives CASSYQNQPQHF.

This chain links TRBV6-6 with TRBJ2-7; 7 nucleotides line up with TRBD1. CDR3 length: 16 amino acids. The V gene's germline CDR1 is MNHNY and CDR2 SVGAGI (reference sequence). J gave up 1 base and V 1 base, and 7 bases lay outside the gene matches. CDR3 sequence (DNA): TGTGCCAGCAGTTACTGGGACAGAGGCGCTTCCTACGAGCAGTACTTC. Its translation is CASSYWDRGASYEQYF.

The chain links TRBV5-1 to TRBJ1-1, with TRBD1 identical over 10 bases. V was clipped by 4 bases and J by 0 bases; unmatched bases: 6. Germline V gene sequence: CDR1 SGHRS, CDR2 YFSETQ. The CDR3 spans 16 residues. The CDR3 nucleotides are TGCGCCAGCAGCCTTGTGGGACAGGGGATGAACACTGAAGCTTTCTTT. Translation: CASSLVGQGMNTEAFF.

A single count supports this clone. The rearrangement joins TRBV6-1 to TRBJ1-1; D unclear. Trimming removed 3 bases at V and 4 bases at J, with 9 bases between. The CDR3 runs 13 residues. Per germline, CDR1 MNHNS and CDR2 SASEGT. This CDR3 is CASSEGASTEAFF. The CDR3 DNA reads TGTGCCAGCAGTGAGGGCGCGAGCACTGAAGCTTTCTTT.

The J gene is TRBJ2-4, the V gene TRBV7-2, with unresolved D. This CDR3 comprises 14 residues. The germline CDR1 and CDR2 sequences are SGHTA and FQGNSA. Trimming stripped 5 bases from V and 0 bases from J, with 8 bases between. The CDR3 coding sequence is TGTGCCAGCAGCCCCGCGGTAGCCAAAAACATTCAGTACTTC. The encoded protein is CASSPAVAKNIQYF.

The chain uses TRBV2 and TRBJ2-2, with TRBD1 matching over 7 bases. From germline, CDR1 is SNHLY and CDR2 FYNNEI. The CDR3 is 15 amino acids. V trimming: 3 bases; J trimming: 1 base; junction bases outside the gene matches: 2. The CDR3 nucleotides read TGTGCCAGCAGTGATGGGGACAGGAACACCGGGGAGCTGTTTTTT. This codes for CASSDGDRNTGELFF.

The chain uses TRBV7-9 and TRBJ2-4; TRBD1 matches at 8 bases. The trim removed 1 base at V and 14 bases at J, leaving 10 bases unmatched. Germline loops: CDR1 SEHNR, CDR2 FQNEAQ (reference sequence). This CDR3 spans 14 amino acids. CDR3 protein: CASSLGRGQAVEYF. The CDR3 coding sequence is TGTGCCAGCAGCTTAGGTAGGGGACAGGCCGTCGAGTACTTC.

The chain's CDR3 is CASSYGRGGGGTDTQYF. The CDR3 DNA sequence: TGTGCCAGCAGCTACGGGCGGGGCGGGGGAGGCACAGATACGCAGTATTTT. The chain is built from TRBV5-4 and TRBJ2-3, with 7 bases matching TRBD2. Germline V gene sequence: CDR1 SGHNT, CDR2 YYREEE (reference sequence). The V and J ends lost 3 bases and 1 base, in that order; junction bases with no gene match: 11. This CDR3 has 17 residues.

CDR3 loop: CASSLSVSRDIQYF. In nucleotides, the CDR3 is TGCGCCAGCAGCTTGTCGGTGTCTCGGGACATTCAGTACTTC. V is TRBV5-1 and J is TRBJ2-4, with D hard to call. The V gene lost 1 base and the J gene lost 8 bases, with 13 bases spanning the gap. CDR1 is SGHRS, CDR2 YFSETQ, per germline. This CDR3 region has 14 residues.

V gene TRBV2 combines with J gene TRBJ1-1, with 7 bases that match TRBD1. The CDR3 loop spans 13 amino acids. The V gene's germline CDR1 is SNHLY and CDR2 FYNNEI. The J segment lost 5 bases and the V segment lost 5 bases, leaving 5 bases of the junction unmatched. In nucleotides, the CDR3 is TGTGCCAGCAGTTTGCCAGGGGGTACTGAAGCTTTCTTT. Encoded protein: CASSLPGGTEAFF.

The chain links TRBV5-4 to TRBJ1-2; D might be TRBD1 (6 bases). Germline CDR1 is SGHNT and CDR2 is YYREEE (reference sequence). With 0 bases removed from V and 8 bases from J, the gap between germline ends came to 14 bases. This CDR3 spans 14 amino acids. The CDR3 sequence is CASSLDHRARGYTF. CDR3 bases: TGTGCCAGCAGCTTGGATCACAGGGCTCGGGGCTACACCTTC.

The chain employs TRBV19 and TRBJ1-6; TRBD1 aligns across 8 bases. Germline assignment: CDR1 LNHDA and CDR2 SQIVND (reference sequence). The CDR3 runs to 15 residues. V shed 1 base and J 7 bases; nucleotides not matched to a gene: 3. CDR3 in amino acids: CASSIGRQGNSPLHF. CDR3 DNA sequence: TGTGCCAGTAGTATAGGACGACAGGGGAATTCACCCCTCCACTTT.

CDR3 residues: CASSLYRAGYTF. The CDR3 DNA follows: TGTGCCAGCAGTTTGTACAGGGCTGGCTACACCTTC. The chain carries TRBV6-5 and TRBJ1-2, with D tentatively TRBD1 (6 bases). Germline V gene sequence: CDR1 MNHEY, CDR2 SVGAGI. The CDR3 is 12 amino acids. Trimming removed 4 bases from V and 7 bases from J, with 10 bases in between.